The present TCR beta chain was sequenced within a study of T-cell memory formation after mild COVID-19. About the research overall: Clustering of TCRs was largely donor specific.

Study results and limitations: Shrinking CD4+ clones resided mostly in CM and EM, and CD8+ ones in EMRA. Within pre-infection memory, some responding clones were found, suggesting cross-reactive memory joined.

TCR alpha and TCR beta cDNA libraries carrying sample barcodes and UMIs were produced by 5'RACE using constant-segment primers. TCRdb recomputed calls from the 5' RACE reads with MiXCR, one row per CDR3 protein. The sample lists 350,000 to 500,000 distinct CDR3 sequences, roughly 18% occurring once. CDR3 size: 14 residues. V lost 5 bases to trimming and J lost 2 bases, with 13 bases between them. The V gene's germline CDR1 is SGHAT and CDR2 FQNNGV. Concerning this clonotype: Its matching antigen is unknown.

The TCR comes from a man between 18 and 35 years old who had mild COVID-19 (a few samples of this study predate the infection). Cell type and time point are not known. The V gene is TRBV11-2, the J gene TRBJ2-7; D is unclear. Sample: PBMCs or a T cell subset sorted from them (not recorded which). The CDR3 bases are TGTGCCAGCAGCCCCCGGCACACTACCTACGAGCAGTACTTC. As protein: CASSPRHTTYEQYF.